Described below is a single TCR beta chain sequence and its context. Authors' analysis steps: Reference gene primer amplification in the assay estimated nucleated cell counts. Clones were read by immunoSEQ multiplex PCR, and TCRdb kept only the in-frame ones, dropping some. D and trimming were read from the DNA, whereas the V and J calls and clone size are those reported in that table. The repertoire holds more than 20,000 clones, with about 76% as singletons. The source of the sample is a study of blood T cell repertoires in COVID-19. At the level of the study: Material from acute and convalescent COVID-19 was sourced from the United States, Italy and Spain. The analysed material was cDNA or gDNA that came from T cells, B-cell-depleted T cells, or PBMCs.

Germline V CDR1 and CDR2: LNHDA, SQIVND (reference sequence). Trimming cost V 5 bases and J 0 bases, with 14 bases left between them. The CDR3 contains 16 residues. The clonotype comes from a man aged 80 or over with active or convalescent COVID-19. The sample consisted of peripheral blood. The chain uses TRBV19 and TRBJ2-4; maybe TRBD1 (5 bases). The CDR3 nucleotides read TGTGCCAGTAGTTCCACAGGAATTATAGCCAAAAACATTCAGTACTTC. As protein: CASSSTGIIAKNIQYF. The entire variable domain, with the rest obtained from reference TRBV19 and TRBJ2-4, is as follows: DGGITQSPKYLFRKEGQNVTLSCEQNLNHDAMYWYRQDPGQGLRLIYYSQIVNDFQKGDIAEGYSVSREKKESFPLTVTSAQKNPTAFYLCASSSTGIIAKNIQYFGAGTRLSVL.